The 27 T cell receptor beta chains below were found in one sample sequenced in a study of OX40 agonist ivuxolimab in advanced cancers. Assay: immunoSEQ multiplex PCR; the TCRdb copy retains only in-frame clones and omits some. The sample includes fewer than 65,000 clones, approximately 89% seen only once; the top ten take 5.2%. The source was CD4+ or CD8+ T cells sorted from blood, collected in a trial of the OX40 agonist ivuxolimab. Every receptor here comes from an adult with an advanced solid tumor such as melanoma, head and neck, liver or kidney cancer.

The J gene is TRBJ2-6, the V gene TRBV7-9, with D possibly matching TRBD2 (6 bases). V was clipped by 3 bases and J by 2 bases, with 8 bases between them. The CDR3 loop spans 15 amino acids. Germline values: CDR1 SEHNR, CDR2 FQNEAQ (reference sequence). CDR3 sequence reads: CASSLRGPGANVLTF. In DNA, the CDR3 is TGTGCCAGCAGCTTGCGGGGACCTGGGGCCAACGTCCTGACTTTC.

The chain uses TRBV13 and TRBJ1-1; D not resolved. Germline lookup yields CDR1 PRHDT and CDR2 FYEKMQ (reference sequence). The CDR3 contains 13 residues. The V and J ends lost 4 bases and 3 bases respectively, with 9 bases between them. The CDR3, as DNA: TGTGCCAGCAGCTCGCCCGGTTACACTGAAGCTTTCTTT. Translating it yields CASSSPGYTEAFF.

This clone was seen a single time. The J gene is TRBJ2-7, the V gene TRBV5-6; D is possibly TRBD2 (5 bases). This CDR3 has 13 residues. CDR1 is SGHDT and CDR2 is YYEEEE in the germline V gene. Trimming stripped 5 bases from V and 1 base from J, with 10 bases between. DNA for the CDR3: TGTGCCAGCAGGCGACGGGGTTCCTACGAGCAGTACTTC. Protein: CASRRRGSYEQYF.

The gene calls are TRBV25-1 and TRBJ2-7; maybe TRBD2 (7 bases). Germline V gene sequence: CDR1 MGHDK, CDR2 SYGVNS. Trimming stripped 1 base from V and 0 bases from J, with 10 bases between. The CDR3 runs 15 residues. The CDR3 DNA sequence: TGTGCCAGCAGTGAATTCGGGGGGCTCTCCTACGAGCAGTACTTC. Its protein is CASSEFGGLSYEQYF.

On this clone: The junction and the germline gene differ at one end; a read error may be behind it. This chain connects TRBV19 to TRBJ1-2, with a weak D call TRBD1 (5 bases). This CDR3 region has 13 residues. In germline, CDR1 is LNHDA, CDR2 SQIVND (reference sequence). For the CDR3, the DNA is TGTGCCAGTAGTCCTGGGGCAGAGTATGACTACACCTTC. Its protein is CASSPGAEYDYTF.

The J gene is TRBJ1-2, the V gene TRBV7-2, with D perhaps TRBD1 (5 bases). Germline CDR1 and CDR2: SGHTA and FQGNSA. This CDR3 contains 14 residues. Trimming pared 4 bases from V and 6 bases from J, leaving 15 bases between. This CDR3 reads CASSWGGWRNGYTF. DNA for the CDR3: TGTGCCAGCAGCTGGGGGGGGTGGCGGAATGGCTACACCTTC. Full variable domain (outside the CDR3, taken from reference TRBV7-2 and TRBJ1-2): GAGVSQSPSNKVTEKGKDVELRCDPISGHTALYWYRQSLGQGLEFLIYFQGNSAPDKSGLPSDRFSAERTGGSVSTLTIQRTQQEDSAVYLCASSWGGWRNGYTFGSGTRLTVV.

This chain connects TRBV6-1 to TRBJ1-5, with 8 bases that match TRBD1. Germline V gives CDR1 MNHNS, CDR2 SASEGT. The CDR3 has 15 amino acids. V trimming: 5 bases; J trimming: 4 bases; junction bases outside the gene matches: 7. CDR3 sequence (DNA): TGTGCCAGCAGTTTGGGACAGGCGTTTAATCAGCCCCAGCATTTT. Its protein is CASSLGQAFNQPQHF.

The V call is TRBV6-6, the J call TRBJ1-2, with TRBD1 matching over 8 bases. Trimming at V came to 6 bases and at J to 7 bases, leaving 4 bases not matched to a gene. Germline loops: CDR1 MNHNY, CDR2 SVGAGI (reference sequence). The length of the CDR3 is 12 residues. The chain's CDR3 is CASRDREAGYTF. CDR3 coding DNA: TGTGCCAGCAGGGACAGGGAAGCTGGCTACACCTTC.

The chain carries TRBV18 and TRBJ1-2; TRBD1 matches 11 bases. J was trimmed by 6 bases and V by 4 bases; bases with no gene match: 13. Germline V gene data show CDR1 as KGHSH and CDR2 as LQKENI. CDR3 size: 17 residues. CDR3 DNA: TGTGCCAGCTCACAGGGACAGGGGGTGACTAGCATCGATGGCTACACCTTC. Translation gives CASSQGQGVTSIDGYTF.

For this clone: At one end, the junction sequence differs from germline, possibly due to a read error. The gene calls are TRBV4-2 and TRBJ1-1; tentative D call: TRBD1 (6 bases). CDR3 length: 12 amino acids. The germline CDR1 and CDR2 sequences are LGHNA and YNFKEQ. The CDR3 DNA is TGTGCCAGCAGCCAAAACAGGGAGGAAGGTTTCTTT. Amino acid sequence: CASSQNREEGFF.

The CDR3 DNA follows: TGCGCCAGCAGCCAAAGTCCTCGGGCCACTGAAGCTTTCTTT. Encoded protein: CASSQSPRATEAFF. The V and J genes are TRBV4-1 and TRBJ1-1; D is ambiguous. Germline CDR1 reads MGHRA; CDR2 reads YSYEKL. This CDR3 is 14 amino acids long. The V and J ends lost 2 bases and 4 bases respectively, with 11 bases between them.

This clone was detected only once. The chain carries TRBV19 and TRBJ2-6; D unclear. In germline, CDR1 is LNHDA, CDR2 SQIVND (reference sequence). CDR3 length equals 17 residues. Trimming took off 5 bases at V and 0 bases at J, with 14 bases between the two ends. CDR3 coding DNA: TGTGCCAGTAGTTGGCAGGCCTTCCTCTCTGGGGCCAACGTCCTGACTTTC. As protein: CASSWQAFLSGANVLTF.

This clone was seen only once. The rearrangement links TRBV5-5 to TRBJ1-5; no clear D. Germline CDR1 and CDR2: SGHKS and YYEKEE (reference sequence). Trimming cost V 0 bases and J 0 bases, with 4 bases left between them. The CDR3 runs to 14 residues. The CDR3 loop reads CASSLGYSNQPQHF. CDR3 coding DNA: TGTGCCAGCAGCTTGGGGTATAGCAATCAGCCCCAGCATTTT.

This clone was detected a few times. This chain uses TRBV6-1 with TRBJ1-5; 7 bases fit TRBD1. J lost 7 bases, V lost 9 bases, and 9 bases had no gene match. The CDR3 contains 13 residues. Germline CDR1 and CDR2: MNHNS and SASEGT. The CDR3 spells CASCNRGGQPQHF. The CDR3, as DNA: TGTGCCAGTTGTAACAGGGGAGGCCAGCCCCAGCATTTT.

The V call is TRBV6-5, the J call TRBJ2-7; 7 nucleotides match TRBD2. This CDR3 spans 16 amino acids. CDR1 is MNHEY and CDR2 is SVGAGI in the germline V gene. V lost 0 bases to trimming and J lost 6 bases; unmatched junction nucleotides: 11. CDR3 nucleotides: TGTGCCAGCAGTTACTCCTCGCGGGGGAAGCGGGGCGAGCAGTACTTC. Encoded protein: CASSYSSRGKRGEQYF.

V and J are TRBV27 and TRBJ1-3, with 7 bases identical to TRBD1. Germline CDR1 MNHEY, CDR2 SMNVEV (reference sequence). The J segment lost 0 bases and the V segment lost 6 bases, leaving 14 bases of the junction unmatched. The CDR3 is made up of 18 amino acids. CDR3 nucleotides: TGTGCCAGCAGAAGAGGGAGACAGGGTTTTGACTCTGGAAACACCATATATTTT. Its protein is CASRRGRQGFDSGNTIYF.

The chain carries TRBV5-1 and TRBJ1-2; 12 nucleotides align to TRBD1. CDR1 is SGHRS and CDR2 is YFSETQ in the germline V gene. CDR3 length equals 14 residues. V trimming: 4 bases; J trimming: 7 bases; junction bases outside the gene matches: 5. The CDR3 spells CASSPGTGGSGYTF. CDR3 DNA: TGCGCCAGCAGCCCCGGGACAGGGGGCTCTGGCTACACCTTC.

The gene calls are TRBV15 and TRBJ2-5; D gene ambiguous. The germline V gene has CDR1 LNHNV and CDR2 YYDKDF (reference sequence). V was cut by 2 bases and J by 4 bases, with 5 bases left in between. This CDR3 spans 12 amino acids. The CDR3 bases are TGTGCCACCAGCAGACCTGGAGAGACCCAGTACTTC. Translating it yields CATSRPGETQYF.

The J gene is TRBJ1-3, the V gene TRBV7-2; D gene ambiguous. The CDR3 is 15 residues long. Germline CDR1 SGHTA, CDR2 FQGNSA. V was cut by 4 bases and J by 2 bases, with 12 bases left in between. This chain's CDR3 is CASSWSTAAGNTIYF. The CDR3, as DNA: TGTGCCAGCAGCTGGTCGACTGCAGCTGGAAACACCATATATTTT.

The chain couples TRBV6-5 to TRBJ2-4, with D possibly called TRBD1 or TRBD2 (7 bases each). Trimming cost V 6 bases and J 9 bases, with 21 bases left between them. Germline V CDR1 and CDR2: MNHEY, SVGAGI. The CDR3 contains 15 residues. CDR3 in DNA: TGTGCCAGCAGCCGGGACAGTGGGAGGGTAACCATTCAGTACTTC. This sequence encodes CASSRDSGRVTIQYF.

The J gene is TRBJ2-5, the V gene TRBV11-2; D remains ambiguous. The CDR3 spans 14 residues. Trimming took 0 bases from V and 1 from J, leaving 6 bases between them. The V gene's germline CDR1 is SGHAT and CDR2 FQNNGV. The CDR3 nucleotides are TGTGCCAGCAGCTTAGAGCCAGGCCAAGAGACCCAGTACTTC. This encodes CASSLEPGQETQYF.

This chain joins TRBV7-9 and TRBJ2-6; D assignment may be TRBD1 or TRBD2 (5 bases each). Trimming stripped 5 bases from V and 0 bases from J, with 17 bases between. This CDR3 is 18 amino acids long. The V gene's germline CDR1 is SEHNR and CDR2 FQNEAQ (reference sequence). The CDR3 protein is CASSHAPGPLSGANVLTF. CDR3 bases: TGTGCCAGCAGCCACGCACCGGGACCGCTCTCTGGGGCCAACGTCCTGACTTTC.

V gene TRBV4-1 combines with J gene TRBJ1-4, with D hard to call. In germline, CDR1 is MGHRA, CDR2 YSYEKL. Deletions cut 0 bases from V and 3 bases from J, with 8 bases between. CDR3 length equals 15 residues. CDR3 coding DNA: TGCGCCAGCAGCCAAGAGCCACAGTCTAATGAAAAACTGTTTTTT. Translation gives CASSQEPQSNEKLFF.

In its sample, this clone was seen once. The gene calls are TRBV11-3 and TRBJ2-1, with 11 positions matching TRBD2. The V gene end was trimmed by 3 bases and the J gene end by 7 bases; junction bases not matched to a gene: 14. This CDR3 comprises 18 residues. Per germline, CDR1 SGHNT and CDR2 YENEEA. The CDR3 region is CASSFSASGGFKGNEQFF. The CDR3 nucleotides are TGTGCCAGCAGCTTCAGCGCTAGCGGGGGGTTTAAGGGAAATGAGCAGTTCTTC.

This clone appeared a few times. This chain uses TRBV18 with TRBJ2-3, with no clear D. Germline CDR1 reads KGHSH; CDR2 reads LQKENI. The CDR3 has 14 residues. The ends were cut back, 1 base at V and 1 base at J, with 6 bases in the middle. CDR3 amino acids: CASSPQGGTDTQYF. In nucleotides, the CDR3 is TGTGCCAGCTCACCACAGGGTGGCACAGATACGCAGTATTTT.

This chain links TRBV7-3 with TRBJ1-2; 7 nucleotides line up with TRBD1. Germline V gene sequence: CDR1 SGHTA, CDR2 FQGTGA. The CDR3 runs to 19 residues. V was clipped by 5 bases and J by 4 bases; unmatched bases: 22. DNA of the CDR3: TGTGCCAGCAGCCCAACCCCCGGGACAGCCAGACCCGAGGGCTATGGCTACACCTTC. This sequence encodes CASSPTPGTARPEGYGYTF. Using reference TRBV7-3 and TRBJ1-2 for the parts outside the CDR3, the full variable domain is GAGVSQTPSNKVTEKGKYVELRCDPISGHTALYWYRQSLGQGPEFLIYFQGTGAADDSGLPNDRFFAVRPEGSVSTLKIQRTERGDSAVYLCASSPTPGTARPEGYGYTFGSGTRLTVV.

The chain employs TRBV11-2 and TRBJ2-7; no clear D gene. Germline V gives CDR1 SGHAT, CDR2 FQNNGV. V gave up 0 bases and J gave up 2 bases, with 8 bases separating them. The CDR3 has 14 amino acids. The CDR3, as DNA: TGTGCCAGCAGCTTAGACGCTGTCACCTACGAGCAGTACTTC. Translation: CASSLDAVTYEQYF.